This T cell receptor (beta chain) was sequenced in a study of identical twins. Whole-study findings and limits: Twin pairs had excess sharing that was weaker in beta out-of-frame sequences.

TCRdb re-called the 5' RACE reads with MiXCR, one entry per CDR3 protein. The sample holds 1.5 million or so distinct CDR3 sequences, about 31% seen once. V was clipped by 0 bases and J by 4 bases; unmatched bases: 11. The CDR3 spans 17 residues. Germline assignment: CDR1 LGHNA and CDR2 YNFKEQ. On this clonotype itself: Its cognate antigen is unknown.

The sequence came from a newborn girl in good health. Sequencing was performed on cord blood. The chain carries TRBV4-2 and TRBJ2-7; 8 positions match TRBD1. DNA of the CDR3: TGTGCCAGCAGCCAAGAAGGAGAAGGACAGGGTGTGTACGAGCAGTACTTC. Amino acids: CASSQEGEGQGVYEQYF.